The sequence of this T cell receptor (beta chain) was determined in a study of cytomegalovirus exposure and HLA in healthy donors. Across the study: The approximately 110 validation repertoires, a later analysis reported, used the same platform as the approximately 670 repertoires from the first cohort.

This CDR3 comprises 12 residues. Germline-derived CDR1 and CDR2 are MNHNY and SVGAGI (reference sequence). V was clipped by 8 bases and J by 7 bases, with 15 bases between them. Sequenced by immunoSEQ multiplex PCR; TCRdb stores in-frame clones only, minus some. The sample carries about 260,000 clones, about nine tenths recorded once. Of note for this clone: Its target is not known.

Notes on the study in general: Reports showed the classifier diagnosing cytomegalovirus status with high specificity and sensitivity. Overall, approximately 150 TCR beta chains were annotated as cytomegalovirus-associated. In vitro assays verified that a few CMV-associated chains recognized CMV antigens specifically.

Sample: PBMCs. The rearrangement joins TRBV6-6 to TRBJ2-7; D may be TRBD2 (7 bases). The origin of this receptor is a woman in her 30s in good health and CMV-seronegative. The CDR3 is CASWGGAWEQYF. CDR3 sequence (DNA): TGTGCCAGCTGGGGGGGGGCGTGGGAGCAGTACTTC.